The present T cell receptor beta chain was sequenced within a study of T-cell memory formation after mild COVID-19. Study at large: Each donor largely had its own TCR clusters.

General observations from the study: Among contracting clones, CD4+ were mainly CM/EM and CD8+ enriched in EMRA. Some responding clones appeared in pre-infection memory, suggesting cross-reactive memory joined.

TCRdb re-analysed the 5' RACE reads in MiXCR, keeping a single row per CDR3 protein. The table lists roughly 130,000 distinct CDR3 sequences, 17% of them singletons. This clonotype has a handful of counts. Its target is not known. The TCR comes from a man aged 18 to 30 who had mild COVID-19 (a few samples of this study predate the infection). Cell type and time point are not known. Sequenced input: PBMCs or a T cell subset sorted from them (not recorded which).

DNA for the CDR3: TGTGCCAGCAGTGTAGGACACGGGTCAGATACGCAGTATTTT. This encodes CASSVGHGSDTQYF. This chain joins TRBV6-1 and TRBJ2-3; TRBD1 might be the D (5 bases). Germline-derived CDR1 and CDR2 are MNHNS and SASEGT. V dropped 4 bases and J dropped 4 bases, with 12 bases sitting between them. The CDR3 is 14 amino acids.